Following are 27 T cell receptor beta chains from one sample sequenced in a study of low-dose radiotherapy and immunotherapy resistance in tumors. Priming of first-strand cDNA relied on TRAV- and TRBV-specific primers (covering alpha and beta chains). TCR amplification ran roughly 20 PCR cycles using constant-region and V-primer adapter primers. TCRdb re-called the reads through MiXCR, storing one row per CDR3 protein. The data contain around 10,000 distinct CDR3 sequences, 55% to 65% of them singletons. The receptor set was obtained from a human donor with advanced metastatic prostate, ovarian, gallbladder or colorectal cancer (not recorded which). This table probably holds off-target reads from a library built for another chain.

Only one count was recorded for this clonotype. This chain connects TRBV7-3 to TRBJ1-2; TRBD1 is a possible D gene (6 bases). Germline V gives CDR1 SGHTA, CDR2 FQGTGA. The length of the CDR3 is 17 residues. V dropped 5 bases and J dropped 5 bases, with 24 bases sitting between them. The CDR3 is CASSPSGAGGSVYGYTF. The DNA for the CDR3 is TGTGCCAGCAGCCCGTCGGGGGCAGGCGGGTCGGTATATGGCTACACCTTC.

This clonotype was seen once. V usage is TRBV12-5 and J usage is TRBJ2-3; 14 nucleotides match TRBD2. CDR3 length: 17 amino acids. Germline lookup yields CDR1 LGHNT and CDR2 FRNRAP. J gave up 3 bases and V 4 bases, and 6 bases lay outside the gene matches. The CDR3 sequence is CASGSGLAGVRTDTQYF. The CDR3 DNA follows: TGTGCTAGTGGTTCGGGACTAGCGGGAGTGAGGACAGATACGCAGTATTTT.

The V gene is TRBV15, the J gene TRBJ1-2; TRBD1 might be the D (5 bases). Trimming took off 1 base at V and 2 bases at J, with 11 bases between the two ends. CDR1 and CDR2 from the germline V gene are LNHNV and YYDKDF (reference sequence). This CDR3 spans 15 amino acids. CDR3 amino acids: CATSRGRGVNYGYTF. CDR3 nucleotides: TGTGCCACCAGCAGAGGTCGGGGGGTGAACTATGGCTACACCTTC. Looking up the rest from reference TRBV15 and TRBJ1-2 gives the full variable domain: DAMVIQNPRYQVTQFGKPVTLSCSQTLNHNVMYWYQQKSSQAPKLLFHYYDKDFNNEADTPDNFQSRRPNTSFCFLDIRSPGLGDTAMYLCATSRGRGVNYGYTFGSGTRLTVV.

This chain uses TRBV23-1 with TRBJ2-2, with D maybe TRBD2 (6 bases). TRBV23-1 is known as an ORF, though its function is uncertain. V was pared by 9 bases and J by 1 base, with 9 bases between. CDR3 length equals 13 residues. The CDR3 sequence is CAREEGNTGELFF. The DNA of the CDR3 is TGCGCCAGAGAGGAGGGGAACACCGGGGAGCTGTTTTTT.

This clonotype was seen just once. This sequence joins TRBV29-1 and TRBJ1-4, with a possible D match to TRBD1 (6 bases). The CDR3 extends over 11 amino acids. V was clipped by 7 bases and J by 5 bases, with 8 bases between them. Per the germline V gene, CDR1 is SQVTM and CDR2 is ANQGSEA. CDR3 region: CSAQGNEKLFF. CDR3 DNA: TGCAGCGCCCAGGGGAATGAAAAACTGTTTTTT.

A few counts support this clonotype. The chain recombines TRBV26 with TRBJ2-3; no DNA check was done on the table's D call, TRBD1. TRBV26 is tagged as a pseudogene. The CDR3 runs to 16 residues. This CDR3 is CASINPGVGARGTQYF. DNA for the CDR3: TGTGCCAGCATCAACCCCGGAGTGGGGGCGCGGGGTACGCAGTATTTT.

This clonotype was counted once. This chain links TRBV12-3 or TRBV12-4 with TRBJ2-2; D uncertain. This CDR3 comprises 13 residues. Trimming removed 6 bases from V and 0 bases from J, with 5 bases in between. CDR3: CASRVANTGELFF. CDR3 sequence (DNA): TGTGCCAGCAGGGTCGCGAACACCGGGGAGCTGTTTTTT.

CDR3 amino acids: CASSRLAGDNTDTQYF. The CDR3 nucleotides read TGTGCCAGCAGTCGACTAGCGGGGGATAACACAGATACGCAGTATTTT. The rearrangement links TRBV6-5 to TRBJ2-3, with 12 nucleotides matching TRBD2. The junction had 5 bases not matched to a gene; V was cut back by 5 bases and J by 2 bases. This CDR3 comprises 16 residues. Germline CDR1 is MNHEY and CDR2 is SVGAGI.

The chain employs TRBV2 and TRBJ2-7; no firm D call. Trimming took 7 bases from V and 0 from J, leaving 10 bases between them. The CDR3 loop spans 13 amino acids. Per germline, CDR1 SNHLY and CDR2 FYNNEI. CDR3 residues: CASTQADSYEQYF. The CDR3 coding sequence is TGTGCCAGCACTCAGGCTGACTCCTACGAGCAGTACTTC.

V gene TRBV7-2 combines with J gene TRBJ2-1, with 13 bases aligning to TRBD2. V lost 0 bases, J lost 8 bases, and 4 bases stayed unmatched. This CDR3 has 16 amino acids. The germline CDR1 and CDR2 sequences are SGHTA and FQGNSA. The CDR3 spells CASSLAGTSGVDEQFF. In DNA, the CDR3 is TGTGCCAGCAGCTTAGCTGGGACTAGCGGGGTAGATGAGCAGTTCTTC. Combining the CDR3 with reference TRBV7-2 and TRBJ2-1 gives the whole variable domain GAGVSQSPSNKVTEKGKDVELRCDPISGHTALYWYRQSLGQGLEFLIYFQGNSAPDKSGLPSDRFSAERTGGSVSTLTIQRTQQEDSAVYLCASSLAGTSGVDEQFFGPGTRLTVL.

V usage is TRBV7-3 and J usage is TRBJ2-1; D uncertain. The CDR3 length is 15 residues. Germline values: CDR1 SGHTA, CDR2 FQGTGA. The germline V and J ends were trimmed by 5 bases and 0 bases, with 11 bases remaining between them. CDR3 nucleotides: TGTGCCAGCAGCCTCGCTTTTAGCTCCTACAATGAGCAGTTCTTC. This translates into CASSLAFSSYNEQFF.

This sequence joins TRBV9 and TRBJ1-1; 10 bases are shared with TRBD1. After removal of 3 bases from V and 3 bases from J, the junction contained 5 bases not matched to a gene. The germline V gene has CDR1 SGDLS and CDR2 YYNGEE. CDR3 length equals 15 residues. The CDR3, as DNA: TGTGCCAGCAGCGCGGGGGACAGGGGAGACACTGAAGCTTTCTTT. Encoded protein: CASSAGDRGDTEAFF. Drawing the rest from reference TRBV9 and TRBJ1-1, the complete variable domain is DSGVTQTPKHLITATGQRVTLRCSPRSGDLSVYWYQQSLDQGLQFLIQYYNGEERAKGNILERFSAQQFPDLHSELNLSSLELGDSALYFCASSAGDRGDTEAFFGQGTRLTVV.

The chain's CDR3 is CASREGGYGYTF. The CDR3 DNA is TGTGCCAGCAGAGAAGGGGGCTATGGCTACACCTTC. The chain is built from TRBV12-3 or TRBV12-4 and TRBJ1-2; a possible D gene is TRBD1 (6 bases). V was shortened by 6 bases and J by 4 bases, with 9 bases between the two germline ends. This CDR3 region has 12 residues.

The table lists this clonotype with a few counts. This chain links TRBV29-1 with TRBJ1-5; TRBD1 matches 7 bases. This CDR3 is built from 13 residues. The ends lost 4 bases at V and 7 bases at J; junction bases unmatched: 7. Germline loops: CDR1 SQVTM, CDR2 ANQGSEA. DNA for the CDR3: TGCAGCGTTGGAGACAGGGTAGAACAGCCCCAGCATTTT. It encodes CSVGDRVEQPQHF.

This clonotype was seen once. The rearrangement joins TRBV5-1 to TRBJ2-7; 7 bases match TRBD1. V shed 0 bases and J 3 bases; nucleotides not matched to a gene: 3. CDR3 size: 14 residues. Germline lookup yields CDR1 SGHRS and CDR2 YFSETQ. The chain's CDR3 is CASSLAGQHYEQYF. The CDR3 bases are TGCGCCAGCAGCTTGGCGGGACAGCACTACGAGCAGTACTTC.

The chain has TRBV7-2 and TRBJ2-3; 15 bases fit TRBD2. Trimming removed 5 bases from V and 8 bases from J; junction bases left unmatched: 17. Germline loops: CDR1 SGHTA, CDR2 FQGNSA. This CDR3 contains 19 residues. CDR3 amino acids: CASSPLRGRTSGGVGTQYF. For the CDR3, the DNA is TGTGCCAGCAGCCCCTTGAGGGGAAGGACTAGCGGGGGGGTAGGTACGCAGTATTTT. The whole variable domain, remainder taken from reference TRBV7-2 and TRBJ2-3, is GAGVSQSPSNKVTEKGKDVELRCDPISGHTALYWYRQSLGQGLEFLIYFQGNSAPDKSGLPSDRFSAERTGGSVSTLTIQRTQQEDSAVYLCASSPLRGRTSGGVGTQYFGPGTRLTVL.

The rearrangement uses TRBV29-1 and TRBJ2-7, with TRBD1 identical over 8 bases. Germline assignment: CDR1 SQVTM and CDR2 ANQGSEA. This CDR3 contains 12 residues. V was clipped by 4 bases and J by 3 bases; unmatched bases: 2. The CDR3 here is CSVGTGSYEQYF. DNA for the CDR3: TGCAGCGTTGGGACAGGGAGCTACGAGCAGTACTTC.

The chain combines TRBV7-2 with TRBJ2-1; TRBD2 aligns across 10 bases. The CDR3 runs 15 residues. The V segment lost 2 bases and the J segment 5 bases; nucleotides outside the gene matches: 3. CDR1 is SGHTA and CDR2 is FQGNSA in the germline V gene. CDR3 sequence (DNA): TGTGCCAGCAGCTTAAGCGGGAGGGCTGACAATGAGCAGTTCTTC. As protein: CASSLSGRADNEQFF.

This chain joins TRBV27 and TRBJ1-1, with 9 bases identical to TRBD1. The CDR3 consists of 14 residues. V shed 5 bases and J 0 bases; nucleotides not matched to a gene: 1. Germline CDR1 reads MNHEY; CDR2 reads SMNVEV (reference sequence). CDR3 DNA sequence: TGTGCCAGCAGTCGACAGGGGGTGAACACTGAAGCTTTCTTT. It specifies CASSRQGVNTEAFF.

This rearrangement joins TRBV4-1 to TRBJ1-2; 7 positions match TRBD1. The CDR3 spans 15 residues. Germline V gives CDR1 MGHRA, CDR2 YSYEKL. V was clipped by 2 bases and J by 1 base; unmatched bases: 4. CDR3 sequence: CASSQQGDHNYGYTF. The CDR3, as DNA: TGCGCCAGCAGCCAACAGGGGGACCATAACTATGGCTACACCTTC.

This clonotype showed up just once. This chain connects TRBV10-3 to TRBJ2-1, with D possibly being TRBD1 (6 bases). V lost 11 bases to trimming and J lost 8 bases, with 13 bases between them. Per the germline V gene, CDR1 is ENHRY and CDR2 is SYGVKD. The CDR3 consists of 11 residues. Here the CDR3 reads CACRGNDEQFF. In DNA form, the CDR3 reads TGTGCCTGCAGGGGTAATGATGAGCAGTTCTTC.

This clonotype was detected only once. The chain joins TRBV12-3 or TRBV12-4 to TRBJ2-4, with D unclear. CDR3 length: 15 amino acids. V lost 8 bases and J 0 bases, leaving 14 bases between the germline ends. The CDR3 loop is CASALGFKAKNIQYF. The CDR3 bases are TGTGCCAGCGCCCTTGGGTTCAAAGCCAAAAACATTCAGTACTTC.

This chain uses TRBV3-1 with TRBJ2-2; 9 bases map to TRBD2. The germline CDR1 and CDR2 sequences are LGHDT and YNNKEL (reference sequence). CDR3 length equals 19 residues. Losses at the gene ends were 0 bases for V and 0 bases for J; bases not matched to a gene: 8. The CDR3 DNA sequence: TGTGCCAGCAGCCAAGAATTCCCTGCGGGAGGGTCGAACACCGGGGAGCTGTTTTTT. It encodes CASSQEFPAGGSNTGELFF.

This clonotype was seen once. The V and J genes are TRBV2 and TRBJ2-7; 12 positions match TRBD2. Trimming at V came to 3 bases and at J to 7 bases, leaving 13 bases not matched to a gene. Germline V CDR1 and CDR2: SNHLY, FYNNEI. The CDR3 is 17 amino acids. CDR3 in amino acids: CASSEVLATSGGAEQYF. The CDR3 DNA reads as TGTGCCAGCAGTGAGGTTCTGGCGACTAGCGGGGGAGCAGAGCAGTACTTC.

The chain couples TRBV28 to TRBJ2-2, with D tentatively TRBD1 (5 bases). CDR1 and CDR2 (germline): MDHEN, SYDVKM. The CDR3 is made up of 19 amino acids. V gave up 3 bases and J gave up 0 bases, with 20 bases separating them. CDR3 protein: CASSFLRRASGTNTGELFF. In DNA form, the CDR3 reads TGTGCCAGCAGTTTCCTAAGACGGGCTTCAGGGACGAACACCGGGGAGCTGTTTTTT.

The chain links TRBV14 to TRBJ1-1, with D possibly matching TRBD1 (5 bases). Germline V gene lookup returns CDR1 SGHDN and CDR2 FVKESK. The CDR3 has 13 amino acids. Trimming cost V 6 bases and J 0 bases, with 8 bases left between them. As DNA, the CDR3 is TGTGCCAGCAGGGACACGCTGAACACTGAAGCTTTCTTT. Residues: CASRDTLNTEAFF.

The CDR3 coding sequence is TGTGCCAGCAGTTACTACCAGGGAAACACCGGGGAGCTGTTTTTT. Its translation: CASSYYQGNTGELFF. V is TRBV6-2 or TRBV6-3 and J is TRBJ2-2, with TRBD1 as a possible D gene (5 bases). Germline assignment: CDR1 MNHEY and CDR2 SVGEGT. There are 15 residues in the CDR3. V was clipped by 1 base and J by 2 bases, with 8 bases between them.